This T cell receptor beta chain was observed in a study of T cell responses to AZD1222 COVID-19 vaccine. Findings of the study overall: Spike-specific TCR breadth and depth rose after two AZD1222 doses. No day 14 peak samples; only post-peak repertoires were characterized.

CDR3 size: 15 residues. V dropped 0 bases and J dropped 4; count of bases not matched to a gene: 2. Germline lookup yields CDR1 MNHEY and CDR2 SVGEGT. Pooled samples include second doses given at about 4 or 12 weeks. Comment on this clone: Its specificity is not known.

The assay was immunoSEQ multiplex PCR, and TCRdb's table has in-frame clones only and misses some. The table shows 100,000 to 120,000 clones, with approximately 88% occurring only once. The receptor was isolated from an adult who received the AZD1222 COVID-19 vaccine. The input for sequencing was peripheral blood, taken 28 days after the second AZD1222 dose. The chain has TRBV6-2 or TRBV6-3 and TRBJ2-1, with 8 bases that match TRBD2. DNA of the CDR3: TGTGCCAGCAGTTACTCCGGCGGGGGGTACAATGAGCAGTTCTTC. Amino acids: CASSYSGGGYNEQFF.